The sequence of this T cell receptor beta chain was determined in a study of T cells in Graves' hyperthyroidism and ophthalmopathy. For the study at large: Sampling of peripheral blood happened at initial diagnosis, prior to any treatment. Study results and limitations: In simple terms, a model built on 13 V-J features told ophthalmopathy apart from stable hyperthyroidism.

In its sample, this clonotype was seen many times. Its antigen is not identified. The CDR3 spans 16 residues. Trimming took 1 base from V and 1 from J; bases not matched to a gene: 7. Germline assignment: CDR1 SGHDT and CDR2 YYEEEE. The study enrolled patients aged 18 to 65 with newly diagnosed hyperthyroidism of under 2 months' duration. The diagnoses drew upon clinical symptoms, serum thyroxine and TRAb, thyroid ultrasound and orbital computed tomography. Authors of the study amplified TCR beta CDR3 regions from RNA transcripts. Initially, a first-round RT-PCR of the TCR CDR3 employed the HTBI primer set. MiXCR was run by TCRdb on the multiplex PCR reads, yielding one entry per CDR3 protein. The table records over 500,000 distinct CDR3 sequences, around 13% of them present only once.

This sequence was found in a woman aged 40 to 55 with Graves' hyperthyroidism. V gene TRBV5-6 combines with J gene TRBJ1-1; TRBD1 matches at 7 bases. The sequenced sample consisted of blood. The CDR3 reads CASSLLQGVENTEAFF. Here the CDR3 DNA reads TGTGCCAGCAGCTTGTTGCAGGGGGTAGAGAACACTGAAGCTTTCTTT.